This T cell receptor (beta chain) was captured in a study of T-cell memory formation after mild COVID-19. Study-level findings and limits: CD4+ bias marked clones expanding day 15 to 37, unlike balanced contracting clones. Memory cells collected pre-infection included some clones that later responded, suggesting cross-reactive memory joined.

This clonotype has just a few counts. The antigen remains undetermined. V was pared by 8 bases and J by 5 bases, with 11 bases between. The CDR3 is 12 amino acids. From germline, CDR1 is MNHEY and CDR2 SMNVEV (reference sequence). TCR alpha and TCR beta cDNA libraries with sample barcodes and UMIs came from 5'RACE using constant-segment primers. Via MiXCR, TCRdb re-called the 5' RACE reads, giving one row per CDR3 protein. The table has 80,000 to 130,000 distinct CDR3 sequences, approximately 12% seen once; the top ten hold around 39%. The chain links TRBV27 to TRBJ2-3; unclear D gene. Sequences were obtained from PBMCs or a T cell subset sorted from them (not recorded which). The TCR comes from a man younger than 35 who had mild COVID-19 (a few samples of this study predate the infection). Cell type and time point are not known. CDR3 region: CASGPWGDTQYF. CDR3 bases: TGTGCCAGCGGACCCTGGGGAGATACGCAGTATTTT.